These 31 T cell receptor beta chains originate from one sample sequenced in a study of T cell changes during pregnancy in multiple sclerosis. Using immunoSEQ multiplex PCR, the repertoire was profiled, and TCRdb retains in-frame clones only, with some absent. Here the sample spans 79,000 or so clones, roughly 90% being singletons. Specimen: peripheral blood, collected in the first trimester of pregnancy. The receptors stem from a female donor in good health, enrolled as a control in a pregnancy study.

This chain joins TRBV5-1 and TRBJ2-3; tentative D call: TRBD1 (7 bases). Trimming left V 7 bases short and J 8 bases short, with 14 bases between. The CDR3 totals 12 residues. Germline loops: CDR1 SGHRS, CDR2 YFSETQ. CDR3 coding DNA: TGCGCCAGCCAAACTCAGGGGGGTACGCAGTATTTT. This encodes CASQTQGGTQYF.

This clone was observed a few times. CDR3 protein: CASSQGQGYGYTF. The DNA of the CDR3 is TGCGCCAGCAGCCAGGGACAGGGGTACGGCTACACCTTC. This chain uses TRBV5-1 with TRBJ1-2; 10 bases match TRBD1. From germline, CDR1 is SGHRS and CDR2 YFSETQ. V lost 4 bases, J lost 8 bases, and 5 bases stayed unmatched. CDR3 size: 13 residues.

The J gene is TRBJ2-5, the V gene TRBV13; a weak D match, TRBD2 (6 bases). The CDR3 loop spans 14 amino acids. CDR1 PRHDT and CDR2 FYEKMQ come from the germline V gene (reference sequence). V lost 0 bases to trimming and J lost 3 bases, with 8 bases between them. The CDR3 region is CASSLGGGEETQYF. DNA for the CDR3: TGTGCCAGCAGCTTAGGGGGGGGAGAAGAGACCCAGTACTTC.

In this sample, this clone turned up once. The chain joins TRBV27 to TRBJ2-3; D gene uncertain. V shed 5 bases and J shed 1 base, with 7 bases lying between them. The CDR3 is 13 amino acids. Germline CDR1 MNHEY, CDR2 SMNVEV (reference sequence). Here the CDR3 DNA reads TGTGCCAGCAGTGCCCCGGGCACAGATACGCAGTATTTT. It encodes CASSAPGTDTQYF.

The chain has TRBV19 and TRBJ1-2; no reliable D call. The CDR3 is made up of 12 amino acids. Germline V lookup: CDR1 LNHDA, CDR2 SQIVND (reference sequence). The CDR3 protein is CGGRGPDGGYTF. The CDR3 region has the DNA TGTGGAGGACGAGGGCCCGACGGTGGCTACACCTTC.

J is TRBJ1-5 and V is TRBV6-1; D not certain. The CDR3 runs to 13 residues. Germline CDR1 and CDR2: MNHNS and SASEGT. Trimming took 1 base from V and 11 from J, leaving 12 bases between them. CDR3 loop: CASSEVGREAQHF. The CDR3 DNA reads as TGTGCCAGCAGTGAAGTGGGGAGGGAGGCCCAGCATTTT.

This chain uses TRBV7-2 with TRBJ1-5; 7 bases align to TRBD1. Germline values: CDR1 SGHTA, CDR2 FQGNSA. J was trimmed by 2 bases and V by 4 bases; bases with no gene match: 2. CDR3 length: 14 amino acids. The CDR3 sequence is CASSSTGGNQPQHF. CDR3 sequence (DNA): TGTGCCAGCAGCTCAACAGGGGGCAATCAGCCCCAGCATTTT.

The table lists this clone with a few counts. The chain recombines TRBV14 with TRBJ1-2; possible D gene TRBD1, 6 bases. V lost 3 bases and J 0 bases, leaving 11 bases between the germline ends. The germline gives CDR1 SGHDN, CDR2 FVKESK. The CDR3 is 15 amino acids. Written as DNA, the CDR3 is TGTGCCAGCAGCCATACGGGGGGCTCTAACTATGGCTACACCTTC. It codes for CASSHTGGSNYGYTF.

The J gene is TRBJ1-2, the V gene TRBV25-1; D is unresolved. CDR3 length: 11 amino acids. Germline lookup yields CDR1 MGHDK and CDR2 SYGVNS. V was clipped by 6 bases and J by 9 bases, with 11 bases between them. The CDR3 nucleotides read TGTGCCAGCAGGGCGGTGAATCGCTACACCTTC. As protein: CASRAVNRYTF.

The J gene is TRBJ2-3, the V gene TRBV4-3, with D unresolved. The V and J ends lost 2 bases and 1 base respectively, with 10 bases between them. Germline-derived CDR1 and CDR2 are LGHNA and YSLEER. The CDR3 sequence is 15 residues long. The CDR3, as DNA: TGCGCCAGCAGCCAAAAGTGGCAGGGCACAGATACGCAGTATTTT. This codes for CASSQKWQGTDTQYF.

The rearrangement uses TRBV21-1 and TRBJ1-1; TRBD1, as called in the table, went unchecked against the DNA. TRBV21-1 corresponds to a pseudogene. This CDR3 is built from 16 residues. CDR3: CASSKADYRGRTEAFF. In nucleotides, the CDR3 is TGTGCCAGCAGCAAAGCCGACTACAGGGGGCGCACTGAAGCTTTCTTT.

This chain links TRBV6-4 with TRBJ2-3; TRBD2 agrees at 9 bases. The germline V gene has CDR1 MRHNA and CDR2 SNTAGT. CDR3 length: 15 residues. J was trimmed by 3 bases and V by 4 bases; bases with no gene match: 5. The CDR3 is CASSVSSGATDTQYF. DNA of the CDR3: TGTGCCAGCAGTGTGTCTAGCGGGGCAACAGATACGCAGTATTTT.

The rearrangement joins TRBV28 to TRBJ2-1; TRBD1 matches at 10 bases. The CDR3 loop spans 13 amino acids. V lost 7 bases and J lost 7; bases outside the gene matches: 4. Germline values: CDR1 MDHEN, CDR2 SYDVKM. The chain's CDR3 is CASTTGGRNEQFF. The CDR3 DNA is TGTGCCAGCACGACAGGGGGCAGGAATGAGCAGTTCTTC.

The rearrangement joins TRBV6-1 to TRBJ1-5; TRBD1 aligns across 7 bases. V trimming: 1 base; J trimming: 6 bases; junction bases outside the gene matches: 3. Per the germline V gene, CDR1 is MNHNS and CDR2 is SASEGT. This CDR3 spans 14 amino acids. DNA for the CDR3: TGTGCCAGCAGTGAAGACAGGGGCTTTCAGCCCCAGCATTTT. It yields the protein CASSEDRGFQPQHF.

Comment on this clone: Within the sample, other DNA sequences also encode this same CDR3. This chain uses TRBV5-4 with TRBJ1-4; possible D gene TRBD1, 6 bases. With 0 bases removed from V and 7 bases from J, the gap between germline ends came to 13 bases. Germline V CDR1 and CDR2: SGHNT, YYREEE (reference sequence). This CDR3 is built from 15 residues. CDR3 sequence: CASSLGGGAGEKLFF. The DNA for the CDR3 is TGTGCCAGCAGCTTGGGCGGGGGCGCCGGTGAAAAACTGTTTTTT.

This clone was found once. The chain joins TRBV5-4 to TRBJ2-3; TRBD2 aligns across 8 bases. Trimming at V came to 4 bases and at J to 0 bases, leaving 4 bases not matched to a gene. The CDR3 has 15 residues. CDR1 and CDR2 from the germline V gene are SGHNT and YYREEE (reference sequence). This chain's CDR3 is CASSRGGPSTDTQYF. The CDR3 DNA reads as TGTGCCAGCAGCCGGGGGGGCCCTAGCACAGATACGCAGTATTTT.

CDR3 region: CASEGAATDTQYF. The CDR3 nucleotides are TGTGCCTCGGAAGGGGCTGCTACAGATACGCAGTATTTT. The chain uses TRBV10-3 and TRBJ2-3, with a tentative D call TRBD1 (5 bases). V lost 11 bases and J lost 3, with 15 bases in between. Looked up from germline, CDR1 is ENHRY and CDR2 is SYGVKD. The CDR3 extends over 13 amino acids.

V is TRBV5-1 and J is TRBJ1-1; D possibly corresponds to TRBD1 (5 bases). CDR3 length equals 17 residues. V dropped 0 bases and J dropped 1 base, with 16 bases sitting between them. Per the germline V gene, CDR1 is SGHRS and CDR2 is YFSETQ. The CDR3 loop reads CASSLAWTPKGNTEAFF. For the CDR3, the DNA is TGCGCCAGCAGCTTGGCCTGGACACCCAAGGGGAACACTGAAGCTTTCTTT.

The CDR3 sequence is CASSQDTRGSPLHF. CDR3 nucleotide sequence: TGCGCCAGCAGCCAAGATACCAGGGGATCACCCCTCCACTTT. The chain is built from TRBV4-3 and TRBJ1-6; D might be TRBD1 (6 bases). Per the germline V gene, CDR1 is LGHNA and CDR2 is YSLEER. Trimming stripped 0 bases from V and 10 bases from J, with 10 bases between. This CDR3 has 14 residues.

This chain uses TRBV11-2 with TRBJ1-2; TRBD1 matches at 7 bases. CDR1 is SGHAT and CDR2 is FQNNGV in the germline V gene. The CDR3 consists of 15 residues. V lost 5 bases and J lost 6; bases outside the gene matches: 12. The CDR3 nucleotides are TGTGCCAGCAGCCCGCGACAGGGTTTGGGAGATGGCTACACCTTC. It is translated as CASSPRQGLGDGYTF.

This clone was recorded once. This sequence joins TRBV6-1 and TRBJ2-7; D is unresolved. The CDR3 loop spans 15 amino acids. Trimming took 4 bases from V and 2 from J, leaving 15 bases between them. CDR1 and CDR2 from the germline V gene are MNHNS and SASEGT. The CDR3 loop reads CASSAEPQFAYEQYF. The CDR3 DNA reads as TGTGCCAGCAGTGCGGAACCACAGTTCGCCTACGAGCAGTACTTC.

Here the CDR3 reads CASTRGIGYEQYF. The CDR3 region has the DNA TGTGCCAGCACCCGGGGGATCGGTTACGAGCAGTACTTC. The chain carries TRBV28 and TRBJ2-7, with D perhaps matching TRBD2 (6 bases). Trimming removed 7 bases from V and 4 bases from J, with 14 bases in between. The CDR3 covers 13 residues. Germline CDR1 reads MDHEN; CDR2 reads SYDVKM.

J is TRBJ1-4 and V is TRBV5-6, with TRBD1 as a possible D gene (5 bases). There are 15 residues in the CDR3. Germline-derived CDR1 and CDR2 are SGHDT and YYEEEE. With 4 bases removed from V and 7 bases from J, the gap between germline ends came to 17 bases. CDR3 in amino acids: CASSPGISGSEKLFF. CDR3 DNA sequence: TGTGCCAGCAGCCCAGGGATCTCCGGGAGTGAAAAACTGTTTTTT.

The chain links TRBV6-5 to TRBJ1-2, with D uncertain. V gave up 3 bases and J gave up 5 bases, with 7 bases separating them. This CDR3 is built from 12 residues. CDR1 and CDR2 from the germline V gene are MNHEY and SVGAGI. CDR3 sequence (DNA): TGTGCCAGCAGTTATACCGGGTATGGCTACACCTTC. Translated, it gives CASSYTGYGYTF.

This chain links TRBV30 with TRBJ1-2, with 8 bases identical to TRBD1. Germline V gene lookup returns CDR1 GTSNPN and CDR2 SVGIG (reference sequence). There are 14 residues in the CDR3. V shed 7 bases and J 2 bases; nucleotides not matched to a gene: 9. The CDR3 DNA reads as TGTGCCTCCAATAAAGGACAGGGCAACTATGGCTACACCTTC. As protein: CASNKGQGNYGYTF.

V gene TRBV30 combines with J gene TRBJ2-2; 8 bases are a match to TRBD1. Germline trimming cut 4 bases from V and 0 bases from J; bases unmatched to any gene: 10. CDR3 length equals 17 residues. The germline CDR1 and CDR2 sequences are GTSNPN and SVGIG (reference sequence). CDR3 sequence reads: CAWIRQGSFSNTGELFF. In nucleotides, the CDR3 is TGTGCCTGGATACGACAGGGGAGCTTCTCGAACACCGGGGAGCTGTTTTTT.

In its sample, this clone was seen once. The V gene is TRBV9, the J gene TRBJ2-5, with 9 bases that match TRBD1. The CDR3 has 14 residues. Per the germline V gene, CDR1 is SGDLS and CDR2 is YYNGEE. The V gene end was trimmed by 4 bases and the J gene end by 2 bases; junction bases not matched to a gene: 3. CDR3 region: CASSTGTGQETQYF. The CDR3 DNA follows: TGTGCCAGCAGCACCGGGACAGGGCAAGAGACCCAGTACTTC.

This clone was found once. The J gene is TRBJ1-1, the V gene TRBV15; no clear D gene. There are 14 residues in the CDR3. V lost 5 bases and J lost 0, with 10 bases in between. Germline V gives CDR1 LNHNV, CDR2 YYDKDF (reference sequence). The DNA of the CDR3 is TGTGCCACCAGCCTGAATACAGTGAACACTGAAGCTTTCTTT. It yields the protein CATSLNTVNTEAFF. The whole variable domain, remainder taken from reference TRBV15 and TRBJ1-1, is DAMVIQNPRYQVTQFGKPVTLSCSQTLNHNVMYWYQQKSSQAPKLLFHYYDKDFNNEADTPDNFQSRRPNTSFCFLDIRSPGLGDTAMYLCATSLNTVNTEAFFGQGTRLTVV.

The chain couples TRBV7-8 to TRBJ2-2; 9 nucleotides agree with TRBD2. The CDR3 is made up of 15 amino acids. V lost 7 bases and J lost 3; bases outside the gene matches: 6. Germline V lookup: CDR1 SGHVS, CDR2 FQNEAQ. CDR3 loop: CASKPGLAYTGELFF. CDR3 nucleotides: TGTGCCAGCAAACCGGGACTAGCATACACCGGGGAGCTGTTTTTT.

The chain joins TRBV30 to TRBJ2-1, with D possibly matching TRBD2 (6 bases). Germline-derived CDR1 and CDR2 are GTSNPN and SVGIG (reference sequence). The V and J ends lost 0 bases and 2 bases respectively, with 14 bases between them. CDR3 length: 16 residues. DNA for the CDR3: TGTGCCTGGAGTGTACCCGGGACTGGGGCCTACAATGAGCAGTTCTTC. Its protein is CAWSVPGTGAYNEQFF.

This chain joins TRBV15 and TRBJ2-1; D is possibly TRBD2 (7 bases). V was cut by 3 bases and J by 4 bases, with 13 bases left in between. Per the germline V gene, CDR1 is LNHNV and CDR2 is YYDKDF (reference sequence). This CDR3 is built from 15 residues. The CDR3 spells CATSRGGRGYNEQFF. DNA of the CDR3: TGTGCCACCAGCAGGGGGGGGCGGGGATACAATGAGCAGTTCTTC.